This T cell receptor (beta chain) was sequenced for a study of cytomegalovirus exposure and HLA in healthy donors. The primer mix had 60 Vbeta and 13 Jbeta primers. Source study methods: Roughly 83 million unique TCR beta chains, some 9.9 million of them shared, were counted by a later analysis. Measured with immunoSEQ multiplex PCR; TCRdb has only the in-frame clones, and not every one. V and J calls and clone size follow that table, whereas D and trimming were derived from the DNA. The sample shows approximately 210,000 clones, and less than 1% sits with its ten largest clones. Germline-derived CDR1 and CDR2 are ENHRY and SYGVKD. V shed 0 bases, J shed 0 bases, and the junction held 13 bases outside the gene matches. This CDR3 has 20 residues.

The receptor was derived from a woman younger than 45 in good health and CMV-seropositive. The genes are TRBV10-3 and TRBJ1-3, with TRBD1 identical over 8 bases. Specimen: PBMCs. The CDR3 DNA reads TGTGCCATCAGTGAGTCATCTCATACAGGGGGACCCATCTCTGGAAACACCATATATTTT. Amino acid sequence: CAISESSHTGGPISGNTIYF.